This TCR beta chain came from a study of STAT5B mutations in CD4+ large granular lymphocyte leukemia. The overall study: Among healthy donors, a particular HLA allele went with more CDR3 'QG' motifs.

As for this clone: Its antigen is not known.

Findings and limits, study-wide: Top patient clones used TRBV06 genes more often: 8/27 versus 2/35 in controls.

Using immunoSEQ multiplex PCR, the repertoire was profiled, and TCRdb retains in-frame clones only, with some absent. The table records some 41,000 clones, 80% to 90% of them present only once. This CDR3 region has 14 residues. The V end was cut by 5 bases, the J end by 7 bases, with 15 bases between. Germline V lookup: CDR1 SGHTA, CDR2 FQGTGA. V is TRBV7-3 and J is TRBJ2-1; D unresolved. The source material was CD4+ T cells from blood buffy coats. The receptor comes from a human donor in good health. The CDR3 nucleotides read TGTGCCAGCAGCCCCCTAGTGCTGGGGAATGAGCAGTTCTTC. Its protein is CASSPLVLGNEQFF.